A single sample is the source of the 11 T cell receptor beta chains below, sequenced in a study of neurological immune-mediated disorders. Each CDR3 protein is one row after TCRdb ran MiXCR on the 5' RACE reads. The sample carries 55,000 to 70,000 distinct CDR3 sequences, over 10% recorded once. The specimen was PBMCs. Receptors were obtained from a man in his fifties or sixties in good health.

In this sample, this clonotype turned up many times. V usage is TRBV10-3 and J usage is TRBJ2-5; 8 bases fit TRBD2. Germline trimming cut 3 bases from V and 3 bases from J; bases unmatched to any gene: 6. The CDR3 totals 15 residues. Looked up from germline, CDR1 is ENHRY and CDR2 is SYGVKD. Here the CDR3 reads CAISDSTSEKETQYF. As DNA, the CDR3 is TGTGCCATCAGTGATTCGACTAGCGAGAAAGAGACCCAGTACTTC.

Ten or more counts support this clonotype. J is TRBJ2-7 and V is TRBV4-2; D is perhaps TRBD1 or TRBD2 (5 bases each). Germline CDR1 reads LGHNA; CDR2 reads YNFKEQ. The CDR3 has 14 amino acids. The V end was cut by 0 bases, the J end by 5 bases, with 11 bases between. The CDR3 DNA reads as TGTGCCAGCAGCCAAGAGGGGGTCTGGAACGAGCAGTACTTC. Translated, it gives CASSQEGVWNEQYF.

This clonotype was observed many times. The V and J genes are TRBV6-2 or TRBV6-3 and TRBJ2-7; D may be TRBD2 (6 bases). With 4 bases removed from V and 5 bases from J, the gap between germline ends came to 18 bases. This CDR3 region has 15 residues. Germline-derived CDR1 and CDR2 are MNHEY and SVGEGT. For the CDR3, the DNA is TGTGCCAGCAGTTCTACGGGACTGCGCGGGAACGAGCAGTACTTC. The encoded protein is CASSSTGLRGNEQYF.

At least ten counts were recorded for this clonotype. This chain's CDR3 is CASSSLIGTGNEQFF. The CDR3 region has the DNA TGCGCCAGCAGCTCCCTCATAGGGACAGGCAATGAGCAGTTCTTC. The V and J genes are TRBV5-1 and TRBJ2-1; 8 nucleotides line up with TRBD1. V was pared by 3 bases and J by 6 bases, with 8 bases of the junction left unmatched. Germline values: CDR1 SGHRS, CDR2 YFSETQ. The CDR3 runs to 15 residues.

This clonotype was picked up many times. The V gene is TRBV20-1, the J gene TRBJ1-5, with D possibly TRBD1 on 5 matching bases. Germline CDR1 is DFQATT and CDR2 is SNEGSKA (reference sequence). This CDR3 has 15 residues. Trimming cost V 4 bases and J 9 bases, with 22 bases left between them. The CDR3 nucleotides read TGCAGTGCTATTCCGACCGGGACCTTACAACGGCCCCAGCATTTT. The encoded protein is CSAIPTGTLQRPQHF.

The sample holds many counts of this clonotype. V gene TRBV29-1 combines with J gene TRBJ2-1; 12 bases are a match to TRBD2. Germline CDR1 reads SQVTM; CDR2 reads ANQGSEA. The CDR3 has 15 residues. The junction had 4 bases not matched to a gene; V was cut back by 3 bases and J by 4 bases. CDR3 coding DNA: TGCAGCGTTGACCGAACTAGCGGGGGGTACAATGAGCAGTTCTTC. Amino acids: CSVDRTSGGYNEQFF.

This clonotype has a count of ten or more. The chain has TRBV28 and TRBJ2-3; 12 positions agree with TRBD2. The CDR3 contains 16 residues. Germline lookup yields CDR1 MDHEN and CDR2 SYDVKM. Unmatched junction bases numbered 8, after V lost 5 bases and J lost 5 bases. The CDR3 coding sequence is TGTGCCAGCAGTCCACGACTAGCGGGGGTGGGAGATACGCAGTATTTT. Its translation is CASSPRLAGVGDTQYF.

This clonotype appeared many times. CDR3 protein: CASSSRQGANYGYTF. Written as DNA, the CDR3 is TGTGCCAGCAGCTCCCGACAGGGGGCCAACTATGGCTACACCTTC. The rearrangement links TRBV7-2 to TRBJ1-2, with 10 positions matching TRBD1. The CDR3 loop spans 15 amino acids. Germline loops: CDR1 SGHTA, CDR2 FQGNSA. V gave up 4 bases and J gave up 2 bases; unmatched junction bases: 4.

There are many counts of this clonotype. The J gene is TRBJ2-7, the V gene TRBV7-2; 12 bases fit TRBD2. V shed 5 bases, J shed 6 bases, and the junction held 8 bases outside the gene matches. The CDR3 is 15 amino acids. From germline, CDR1 is SGHTA and CDR2 FQGNSA. The CDR3 is CASSNGLAGTLEQYF. The CDR3, as DNA: TGTGCCAGCAGCAACGGACTAGCGGGGACTCTCGAGCAGTACTTC.

This clonotype was counted ten times or more. This rearrangement joins TRBV12-3 or TRBV12-4 to TRBJ2-7; D is undetermined. This CDR3 is built from 14 residues. Trimming pared 1 base from V and 3 bases from J, leaving 10 bases between. CDR3: CASSLGVVGYEQYF. The CDR3 DNA is TGTGCCAGCAGTTTAGGTGTGGTTGGCTACGAGCAGTACTTC.

This clonotype was counted many times. This chain links TRBV4-2 with TRBJ2-3; D is perhaps TRBD2 (6 bases). Germline V CDR1 and CDR2: LGHNA, YNFKEQ. V dropped 0 bases and J dropped 7 bases, with 17 bases sitting between them. The CDR3 sequence is 16 residues long. As DNA, the CDR3 is TGTGCCAGCAGCCAAGAAGTCTCGGGGGACTCCTATACGCAGTATTTT. This sequence encodes CASSQEVSGDSYTQYF.